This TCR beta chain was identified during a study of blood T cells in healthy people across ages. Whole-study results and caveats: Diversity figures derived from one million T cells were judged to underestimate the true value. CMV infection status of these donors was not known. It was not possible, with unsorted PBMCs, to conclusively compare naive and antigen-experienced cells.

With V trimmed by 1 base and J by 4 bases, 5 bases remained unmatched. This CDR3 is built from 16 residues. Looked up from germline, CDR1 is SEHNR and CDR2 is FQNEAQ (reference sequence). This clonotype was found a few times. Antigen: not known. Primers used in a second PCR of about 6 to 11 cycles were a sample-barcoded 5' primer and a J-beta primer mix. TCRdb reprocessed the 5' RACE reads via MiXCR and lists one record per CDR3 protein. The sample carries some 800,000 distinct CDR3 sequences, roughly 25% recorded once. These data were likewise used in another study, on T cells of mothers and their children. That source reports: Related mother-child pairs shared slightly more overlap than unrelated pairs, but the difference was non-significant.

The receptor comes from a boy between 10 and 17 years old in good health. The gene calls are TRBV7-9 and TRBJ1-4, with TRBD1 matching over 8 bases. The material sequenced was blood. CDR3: CASSLGPTGDNEKLFF. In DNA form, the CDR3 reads TGTGCCAGCAGCTTAGGGCCGACAGGGGATAATGAAAAACTGTTTTTT.